The entry that follows covers one TCR beta chain sequence. No antigen is known for it. This record comes from a study of a mutant IDH1 vaccine in newly diagnosed glioma. Study information: Therapy received beforehand was radiotherapy, temozolomide, or both, with most patients given both. Study-wide points: Pseudoprogression seemingly bore no relation to changes in top peripheral T cell clonotypes. Less than 95% of patients showed vaccine-induced immune responses across multiple MHC alleles.

Only in-frame clones appear in the TCRdb table, and some are missing; sequencing was by immunoSEQ multiplex PCR. The sample records tens of thousands of clones, roughly 90% being singletons. The germline V gene encodes CDR1 SGHRS and CDR2 YFSETQ. The CDR3 covers 17 residues. The ends lost 4 bases at V and 5 bases at J; junction bases unmatched: 12. Stated time point: week 47, end of study. Topical imiquimod accompanied each vaccine dose, which consisted of 300 ug of mutant IDH1 20-mer peptide. The material sequenced was PBMCs, taken from a glioma patient whose treatment included an IDH1 peptide vaccine. The rearrangement joins TRBV5-1 to TRBJ2-3; 11 bases fit TRBD2. The sequence derives from a middle-aged man with glioma. CDR3 loop: CASSLQLAGEILDTQYF. DNA for the CDR3: TGCGCCAGCAGCCTCCAACTAGCGGGAGAGATCCTAGATACGCAGTATTTT.